This T cell receptor beta chain derives from a study of low-dose radiotherapy and immunotherapy resistance in tumors (dated by TCRdb to between 2020 and 2023). Concerning the study at large: Cohort 1 received 0.5 Gy per fraction every 2 weeks, with a prescribed total PTV dose of 6.5 Gy. Starting on cycle 1 day 1, patients took 300 mg of aspirin by mouth once daily for four cycles. For Cohort 2, the dose was 1 Gy per fraction given every two weeks, adding up to 13 Gy in total across 26 weeks. Nivolumab was administered intravenously as a 240 mg flat dose every two weeks, and ipilimumab was administered intravenously at 1 mg/kg every six weeks. No randomization into treatment groups was done for the people taking part in the trial. Every two weeks, patients got intravenous cyclophosphamide at 200 mg/m2, given one day ahead of each radiation and immunotherapy administration. The translational analysis covered eight patients: three from the first dose cohort and the first five from the second dose cohort.

In its sample, this clonotype was seen a few times. The antigen it recognizes is unknown. Base-call qualities are not available, and no considerably larger clone is one nucleotide away. The germline V gene encodes CDR1 MNHEY and CDR2 SVGEGT. Deletion took 8 bases off V and 1 base off J, with a span of 11 bases between the germline ends. Including the terminal cysteine and phenylalanine, the CDR3 comprises 14 residues. Just the 42-base CDR3 DNA is kept, in frame starting at base 1. The sequencer listed for this sample is Illumina HiSeq 2500. Superscript III and a set of TRAV- and TRBV-specific primers were used to synthesize first-strand cDNA, so that both TCRalpha and TCRbeta chains were covered. TCRs were amplified with Phusion for 20 to 25 PCR cycles using a constant-region primer together with the adapter attached to the V primers. The isolated mRNA was amplified using the MessageAmp II aRNA Amplification Kit, with in vitro transcription performed for around 16 hours at 37 degrees C. The Dynabeads mRNA DIRECT Purification Kit was used to isolate mRNA for TCR sequencing. Indexed Illumina adapters were added in a second approximately 25-cycle Phusion PCR, and the resulting products were purified with AMPure XP beads. The paper's data handling went like this. Custom Perl scripts were used to pool TCR sequences that encoded the same protein, to remove out-of-frame sequences, and to calculate the abundance of each clonotype. The analysis excluded TCR sequences that were supported by just one read. Among the metrics used to describe the repertoires were Shannon entropy, Gini index, clonality, richness, and the frequency of TCRs shared between repertoires. In-frame beta chains were kept once TCRdb had trimmed the public reads at Q25 with fastp and called clones with MiXCR. Rows matching on CDR3 protein sequence are summarized as one entry with the most common DNA and genes. The V and J calls shown here were made by TCRdb, not taken from the authors' results. Within this sample are about 82,000 distinct CDR3 sequences, with approximately 20% of them counted one time only. 5.5% to 6% of the sample goes to the ten largest clones.

The sample's time point label is to be understood as: before trial treatment. The donors came from RACIN, which was a single-arm phase I dose-escalation trial that paired nivolumab and ipilimumab with aspirin, low-dose cyclophosphamide and low-dose radiotherapy. Eligible patients had advanced, TIL-negative solid tumors. This receptor was obtained from a male donor with prostate cancer. Sequencing was performed on PBMCs, taken before treatment. The chain is made from TRBV6-2 or TRBV6-3 and TRBJ2-2; the best D guess is TRBD1, with 5 bases matching. The CDR3 loop reads CASQGGENTGELFF. The DNA is as follows: TGTGCCAGCCAGGGCGGCGAGAACACCGGGGAGCTGTTTTTT.